A single sample gave rise to the 17 T cell receptor beta chains below, sequenced in a study of Tregs in tolerant kidney transplant recipients (dated by TCRdb to 2018 to 2020). The meaning of the sample's time point label: blood sample drawn before combined kidney and bone marrow transplant. Libraries were built with the immunoSEQ multiplex PCR assay. TCRdb took over this immuneACCESS table, retaining in-frame rearrangements with V and J assigned. Such tables are incomplete; in checked studies, under half of the missing clones stem from an unresolved V gene, and the remainder is unexplained. The sample table holds roughly 66,000 clones, of which roughly 89% were seen once. About 10% of the sample is in the top ten clones. This sample comprised CD8+ T cells from blood, obtained before the transplant. These receptors were obtained from a human donor who received a combined kidney and bone marrow transplant.

The chain carries TRBV4-1 and TRBJ2-7, with 9 nucleotides matching TRBD2. Trimming took 6 bases from V and 4 from J; bases not matched to a gene: 4. Germline values: CDR1 MGHRA, CDR2 YSYEKL. The length of the CDR3 is 13 residues. The CDR3 DNA sequence: TGCGCCAGCAGACTGACTAGCGGTTACGAGCAGTACTTC. Its protein is CASRLTSGYEQYF.

The chain has TRBV30 and TRBJ1-1; D may be TRBD1 (6 bases). Trimming shortened V by 8 bases and J by 6 bases, and 13 bases separated the two germline ends. There are 11 residues in the CDR3. The germline gives CDR1 GTSNPN, CDR2 SVGIG (reference sequence). The CDR3 DNA sequence: TGTGCCGGAGACAGGACCGCTGAAGCTTTCTTT. This sequence encodes CAGDRTAEAFF.

The rearrangement links TRBV7-9 to TRBJ1-1, with 10 bases that match TRBD1. V lost 5 bases to trimming and J lost 4 bases; unmatched junction nucleotides: 7. This CDR3 is built from 15 residues. Germline V gives CDR1 SEHNR, CDR2 FQNEAQ (reference sequence). In nucleotides, the CDR3 is TGTGCCAGCAGCCCCCAGACAGGGGGCGGCACTGAAGCTTTCTTT. The encoded protein is CASSPQTGGGTEAFF.

Here the CDR3 reads CASSPEVNYGYTF. In DNA, the CDR3 is TGTGCCAGCAGCCCTGAGGTTAACTATGGCTACACCTTC. The chain recombines TRBV5-5 with TRBJ1-2; D is unresolved. Germline lookup yields CDR1 SGHKS and CDR2 YYEKEE (reference sequence). V gave up 4 bases and J gave up 1 base, with 8 bases separating them. The CDR3 extends over 13 amino acids.

The chain is built from TRBV29-1 and TRBJ2-7; TRBD1 matches at 7 bases. The CDR3 consists of 14 residues. The germline V gene encodes CDR1 SQVTM and CDR2 ANQGSEA. V shed 3 bases, J shed 4 bases, and the junction held 9 bases outside the gene matches. The CDR3 loop reads CSVDEKGAGYEQYF. The CDR3 DNA reads as TGCAGCGTTGACGAGAAGGGGGCCGGTTACGAGCAGTACTTC.

The chain couples TRBV11-3 to TRBJ1-5, with 8 bases fitting TRBD1. CDR3 size: 17 residues. Unmatched junction bases numbered 12, after V lost 5 bases and J lost 3 bases. Germline CDR1 is SGHNT and CDR2 is YENEEA. CDR3: CASSAEIGTGLNQPQHF. The DNA of the CDR3 is TGTGCCAGCAGCGCGGAGATCGGGACAGGCCTCAATCAGCCCCAGCATTTT.

This chain joins TRBV5-4 and TRBJ2-7, with TRBD2 as a possible D gene (6 bases). Germline loops: CDR1 SGHNT, CDR2 YYREEE (reference sequence). V gave up 3 bases and J gave up 4 bases, with 17 bases separating them. The CDR3 runs to 15 residues. This CDR3 is CASSSLVGSEYEQYF. The CDR3 DNA reads TGTGCCAGCAGCTCCCTAGTCGGGAGCGAGTACGAGCAGTACTTC. Variable domain in full (rest from reference TRBV5-4 and TRBJ2-7): ETGVTQSPTHLIKTRGQQVTLRCSSQSGHNTVSWYQQALGQGPQFIFQYYREEENGRGNFPPRFSGLQFPNYSSELNVNALELDDSALYLCASSSLVGSEYEQYFGPGTRLTVT.

The gene calls are TRBV4-3 and TRBJ1-2; unclear D gene. Germline values: CDR1 LGHNA, CDR2 YSLEER. The V end lost 4 bases, the J end lost 3 bases, and 15 bases lay between the germline ends. The CDR3 spans 15 residues. The CDR3 loop is CASSPGSPRDYGYTF. The DNA of the CDR3 is TGCGCCAGCAGCCCTGGTTCCCCGCGGGACTATGGCTACACCTTC.

The genes are TRBV5-1 and TRBJ2-2, with unresolved D. The CDR3 consists of 11 residues. Trimming stripped 5 bases from V and 6 bases from J, with 5 bases between. The V gene's germline CDR1 is SGHRS and CDR2 YFSETQ. The CDR3 DNA is TGCGCCAGCAGTTTAGCCGGGGAGCTGTTTTTT. The encoded protein is CASSLAGELFF.

CDR3 sequence reads: CASSHGPRDRGNQPQHF. CDR3 coding DNA: TGTGCCAGCAGCCATGGCCCCCGGGACAGGGGGAATCAGCCCCAGCATTTT. This chain connects TRBV4-2 to TRBJ1-5; 11 positions match TRBD1. Germline V gives CDR1 LGHNA, CDR2 YNFKEQ. This CDR3 contains 17 residues. The V segment lost 3 bases and the J segment 4 bases; nucleotides outside the gene matches: 8.

This sequence joins TRBV4-1 and TRBJ1-5; 8 bases are shared with TRBD1. The CDR3 has 16 residues. The V segment lost 0 bases and the J segment 5 bases; nucleotides outside the gene matches: 6. Germline CDR1 is MGHRA and CDR2 is YSYEKL. The CDR3 coding sequence is TGCGCCAGCAGCCAAGATGGACGACAGGGGCATCAGCCCCAGCATTTT. Translated, it gives CASSQDGRQGHQPQHF.

The chain recombines TRBV4-1 with TRBJ2-5; TRBD2 agrees at 7 bases. The CDR3 is 16 amino acids. Germline trimming cut 1 base from V and 6 bases from J; bases unmatched to any gene: 11. The germline V gene has CDR1 MGHRA and CDR2 YSYEKL. As DNA, the CDR3 is TGCGCCAGCAGCCAAGCTGACCTTTCGGGGGGAAAGACCCAGTACTTC. Its translation: CASSQADLSGGKTQYF.

The gene calls are TRBV27 and TRBJ2-7; 11 nucleotides agree with TRBD2. CDR1 and CDR2 (germline): MNHEY, SMNVEV (reference sequence). The V and J ends lost 4 bases and 4 bases, in that order; junction bases with no gene match: 0. The CDR3 extends over 13 amino acids. The CDR3 reads CASSWTSGYEQYF. The DNA for the CDR3 is TGTGCCAGCAGTTGGACTAGCGGGTACGAGCAGTACTTC.

Here the CDR3 DNA reads TGCGCCAGCAGCCAAGATCCCCTAGCGGGGGAATACAATGAGCAGTTCTTC. This translates into CASSQDPLAGEYNEQFF. The J gene is TRBJ2-1, the V gene TRBV4-3; TRBD2 matches 10 bases. From germline, CDR1 is LGHNA and CDR2 YSLEER. J gave up 4 bases and V 0 bases, and 6 bases lay outside the gene matches. There are 17 residues in the CDR3.

J is TRBJ2-7 and V is TRBV4-3; 9 nucleotides align to TRBD1. There are 17 residues in the CDR3. The germline CDR1 and CDR2 sequences are LGHNA and YSLEER. With 0 bases clipped from V and 4 bases from J, the junction kept 10 bases outside the gene matches. In DNA, the CDR3 is TGCGCCAGCAGCCAAGAGAACACCAGGACAGGGGAGTACGAGCAGTACTTC. Its protein is CASSQENTRTGEYEQYF.

CDR3 amino acids: CASSLYHNEQFF. The CDR3 region has the DNA TGTGCCAGCAGCCTCTACCACAATGAGCAGTTCTTC. V gene TRBV7-6 combines with J gene TRBJ2-1; D is unclear. The germline gives CDR1 SGHVS, CDR2 FNYEAQ. The CDR3 runs to 12 residues. V lost 5 bases and J lost 5, with 7 bases in between. Looking up the rest from reference TRBV7-6 and TRBJ2-1 gives the full variable domain: GAGVSQSPRYKVTKRGQDVALRCDPISGHVSLYWYRQALGQGPEFLTYFNYEAQQDKSGLPNDRFSAERPEGSISTLTIQRTEQRDSAMYRCASSLYHNEQFFGPGTRLTVL.

By sample share, this clone is medium-sized. The rearrangement links TRBV7-9 to TRBJ1-4; D is unclear. The V gene lost 3 bases and the J gene lost 7 bases, with 12 bases spanning the gap. The germline gives CDR1 SEHNR, CDR2 FQNEAQ (reference sequence). The CDR3 totals 14 residues. Here the CDR3 DNA reads TGTGCCAGCAGCTTGATTTCGGTTGGTGAAAAACTGTTTTTT. Amino acid sequence: CASSLISVGEKLFF.